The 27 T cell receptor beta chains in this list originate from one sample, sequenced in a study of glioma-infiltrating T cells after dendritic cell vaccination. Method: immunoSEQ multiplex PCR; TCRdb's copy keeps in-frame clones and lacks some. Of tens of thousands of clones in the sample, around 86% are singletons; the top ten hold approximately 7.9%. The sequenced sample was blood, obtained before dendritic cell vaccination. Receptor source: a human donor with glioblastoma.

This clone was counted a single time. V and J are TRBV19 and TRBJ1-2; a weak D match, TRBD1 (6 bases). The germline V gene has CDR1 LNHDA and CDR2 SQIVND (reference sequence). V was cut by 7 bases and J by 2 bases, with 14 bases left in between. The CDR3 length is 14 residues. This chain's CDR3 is CASNPQGQNYGYTF. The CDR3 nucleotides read TGTGCCAGTAACCCGCAGGGGCAGAACTATGGCTACACCTTC.

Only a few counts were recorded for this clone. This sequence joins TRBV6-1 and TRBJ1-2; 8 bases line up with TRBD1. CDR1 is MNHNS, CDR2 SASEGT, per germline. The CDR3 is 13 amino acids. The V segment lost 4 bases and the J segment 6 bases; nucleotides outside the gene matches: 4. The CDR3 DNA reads TGTGCCAGCAGTGCCACACAGGGGGATGGCTACACCTTC. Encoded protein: CASSATQGDGYTF.

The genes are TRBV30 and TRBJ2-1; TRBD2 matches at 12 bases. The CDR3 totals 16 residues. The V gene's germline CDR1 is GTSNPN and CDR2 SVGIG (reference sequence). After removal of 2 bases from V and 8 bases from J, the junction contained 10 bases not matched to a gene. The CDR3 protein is CAWSPGLAGTLDEQFF. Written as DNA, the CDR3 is TGTGCCTGGAGTCCCGGACTAGCGGGGACTTTGGATGAGCAGTTCTTC.

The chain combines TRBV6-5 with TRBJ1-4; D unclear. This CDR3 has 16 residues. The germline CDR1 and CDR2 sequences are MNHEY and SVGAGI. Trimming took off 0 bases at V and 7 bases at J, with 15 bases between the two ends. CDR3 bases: TGTGCCAGCAGTTACTCTGTATCGGCGGTTGTTGAAAAACTGTTTTTT. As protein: CASSYSVSAVVEKLFF.

CDR3 sequence (DNA): TGCGCCAGCAGCCCGGGGGACAGAGGGGAAATGAACACTGAAGCTTTCTTT. Protein product: CASSPGDRGEMNTEAFF. V is TRBV5-1 and J is TRBJ1-1; 7 nucleotides match TRBD1. This CDR3 comprises 17 residues. Germline V gene sequence: CDR1 SGHRS, CDR2 YFSETQ. V dropped 4 bases and J dropped 0; count of bases not matched to a gene: 12.

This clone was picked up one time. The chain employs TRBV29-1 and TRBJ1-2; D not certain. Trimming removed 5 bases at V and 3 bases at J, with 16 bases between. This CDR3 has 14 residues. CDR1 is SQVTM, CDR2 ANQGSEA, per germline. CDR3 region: CSVHVGSGDYGYTF. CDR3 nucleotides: TGCAGCGTTCACGTTGGGTCCGGGGACTATGGCTACACCTTC.

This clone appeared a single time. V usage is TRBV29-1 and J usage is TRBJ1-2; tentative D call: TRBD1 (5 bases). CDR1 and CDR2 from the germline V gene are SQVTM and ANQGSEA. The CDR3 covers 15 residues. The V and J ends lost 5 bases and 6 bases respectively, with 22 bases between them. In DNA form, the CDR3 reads TGCAGCGTTAACTCGCCCACTCCCCAAGGGGATGGCTACACCTTC. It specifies CSVNSPTPQGDGYTF. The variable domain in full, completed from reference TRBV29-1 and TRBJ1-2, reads SAVISQKPSRDICQRGTSLTIQCQVDSQVTMMFWYRQQPGQSLTLIATANQGSEATYESGFVIDKFPISRPNLTFSTLTVSNMSPEDSSIYLCSVNSPTPQGDGYTFGSGTRLTVV.

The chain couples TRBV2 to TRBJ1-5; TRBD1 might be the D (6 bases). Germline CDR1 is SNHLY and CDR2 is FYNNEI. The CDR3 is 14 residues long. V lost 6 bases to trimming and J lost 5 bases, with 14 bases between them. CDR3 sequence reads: CASREDSTHQPQHF. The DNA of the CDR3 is TGTGCCAGCAGAGAGGACAGCACCCATCAGCCCCAGCATTTT.

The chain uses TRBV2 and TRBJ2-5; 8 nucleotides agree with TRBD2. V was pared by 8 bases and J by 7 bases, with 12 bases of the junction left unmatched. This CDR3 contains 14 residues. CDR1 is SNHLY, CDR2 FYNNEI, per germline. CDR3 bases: TGTGCCAGCGACTGGCGGGGGGCAAGCGGGACCCAGTACTTC. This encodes CASDWRGASGTQYF.

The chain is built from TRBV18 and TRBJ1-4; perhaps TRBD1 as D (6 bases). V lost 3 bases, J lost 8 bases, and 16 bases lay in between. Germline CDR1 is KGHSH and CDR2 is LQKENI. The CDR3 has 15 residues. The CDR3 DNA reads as TGTGCCAGCTCACCCTTACAGGGAAGCGGCGAAAAACTGTTTTTT. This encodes CASSPLQGSGEKLFF.

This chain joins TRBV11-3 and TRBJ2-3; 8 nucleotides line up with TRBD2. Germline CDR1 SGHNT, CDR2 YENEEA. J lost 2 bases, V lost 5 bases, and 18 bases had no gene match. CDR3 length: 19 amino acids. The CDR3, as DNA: TGTGCCAGCAGCGGTCCACAAGGGGAACGGGGGGGCGACACAGATACGCAGTATTTT. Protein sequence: CASSGPQGERGGDTDTQYF.

The CDR3 DNA follows: TGTGCCAGCAACCTCATTACCGGGTCGAATCCCTCGGAGGTCTACGAGCAGTACTTC. As protein: CASNLITGSNPSEVYEQYF. This chain joins TRBV7-9 and TRBJ2-7; possible D gene TRBD2, 5 bases. Deletions cut 7 bases from V and 3 bases from J, with 31 bases between. CDR1 and CDR2 (germline): SEHNR, FQNEAQ (reference sequence). The CDR3 totals 19 residues.

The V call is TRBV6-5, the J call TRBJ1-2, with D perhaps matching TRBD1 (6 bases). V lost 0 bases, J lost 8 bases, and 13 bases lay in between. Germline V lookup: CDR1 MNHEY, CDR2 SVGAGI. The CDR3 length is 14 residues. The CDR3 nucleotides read TGTGCCAGCAGTTACTCGACCACAGGGTGGGGCTACACCTTC. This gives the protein CASSYSTTGWGYTF.

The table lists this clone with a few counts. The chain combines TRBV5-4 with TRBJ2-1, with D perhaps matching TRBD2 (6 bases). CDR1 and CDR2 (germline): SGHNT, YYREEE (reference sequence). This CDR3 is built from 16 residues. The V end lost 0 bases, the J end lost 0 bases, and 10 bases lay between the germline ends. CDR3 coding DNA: TGTGCCAGCAGCTTGGTCCCCGGGAGCTCCTACAATGAGCAGTTCTTC. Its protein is CASSLVPGSSYNEQFF.

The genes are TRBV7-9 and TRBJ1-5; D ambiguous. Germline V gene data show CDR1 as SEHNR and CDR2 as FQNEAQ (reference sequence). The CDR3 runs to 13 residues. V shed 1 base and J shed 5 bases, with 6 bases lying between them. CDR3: CASSLGTDQPQHF. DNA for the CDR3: TGTGCCAGCAGCTTAGGTACAGATCAGCCCCAGCATTTT. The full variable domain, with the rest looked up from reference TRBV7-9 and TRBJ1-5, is DTGVSQNPRHKITKRGQNVTFRCDPISEHNRLYWYRQTLGQGPEFLTYFQNEAQLEKSRLLSDRFSAERPKGSFSTLEIQRTEQGDSAMYLCASSLGTDQPQHFGDGTRLSIL.

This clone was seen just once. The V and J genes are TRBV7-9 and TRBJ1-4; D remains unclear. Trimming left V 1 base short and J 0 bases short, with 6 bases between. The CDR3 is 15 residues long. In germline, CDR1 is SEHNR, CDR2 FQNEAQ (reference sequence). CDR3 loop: CASSLDRTTNEKLFF. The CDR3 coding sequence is TGTGCCAGCAGCTTAGACAGAACAACTAATGAAAAACTGTTTTTT.

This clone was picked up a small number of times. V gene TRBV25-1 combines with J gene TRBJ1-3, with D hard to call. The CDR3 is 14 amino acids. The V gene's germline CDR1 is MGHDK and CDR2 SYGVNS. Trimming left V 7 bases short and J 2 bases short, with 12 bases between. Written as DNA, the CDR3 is TGTGCCAGCACCGAGGGCGCGGCTGGAAACACCATATATTTT. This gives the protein CASTEGAAGNTIYF. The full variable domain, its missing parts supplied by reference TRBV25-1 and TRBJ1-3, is EADIYQTPRYLVIGTGKKITLECSQTMGHDKMYWYQQDPGMELHLIHYSYGVNSTEKGDLSSESTVSRIRTEHFPLTLESARPSHTSQYLCASTEGAAGNTIYFGEGSWLTVV.

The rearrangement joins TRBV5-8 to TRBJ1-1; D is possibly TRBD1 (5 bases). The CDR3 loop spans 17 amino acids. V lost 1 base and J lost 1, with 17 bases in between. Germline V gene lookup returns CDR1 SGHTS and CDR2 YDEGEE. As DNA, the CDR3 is TGTGCCAGCAGCTTGACATTGAAGGGACTCCAGAACACTGAAGCTTTCTTT. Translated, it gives CASSLTLKGLQNTEAFF.

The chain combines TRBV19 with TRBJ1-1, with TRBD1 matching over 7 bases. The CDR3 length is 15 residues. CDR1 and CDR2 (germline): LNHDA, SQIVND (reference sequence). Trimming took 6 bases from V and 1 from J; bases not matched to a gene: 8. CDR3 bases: TGTGCCAGTAGCCTCGACAGGGCGGCGAACACTGAAGCTTTCTTT. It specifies CASSLDRAANTEAFF.

The CDR3 is CASSRNGQGVGQPQHF. CDR3 nucleotides: TGTGCCAGCAGCCGAAATGGGCAGGGGGTGGGACAGCCCCAGCATTTT. The chain is built from TRBV7-2 and TRBJ1-5; 7 nucleotides match TRBD1. The CDR3 is 16 residues long. Germline values: CDR1 SGHTA, CDR2 FQGNSA. The V gene end was trimmed by 5 bases and the J gene end by 7 bases; junction bases not matched to a gene: 14.

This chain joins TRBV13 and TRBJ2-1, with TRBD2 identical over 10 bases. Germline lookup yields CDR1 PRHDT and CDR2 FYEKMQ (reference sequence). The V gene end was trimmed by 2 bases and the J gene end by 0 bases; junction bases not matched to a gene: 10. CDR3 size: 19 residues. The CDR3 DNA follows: TGTGCCAGCAGCTTAATTCTAGCGGGGGCCTTTAGCTCCTACAATGAGCAGTTCTTC. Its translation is CASSLILAGAFSSYNEQFF.

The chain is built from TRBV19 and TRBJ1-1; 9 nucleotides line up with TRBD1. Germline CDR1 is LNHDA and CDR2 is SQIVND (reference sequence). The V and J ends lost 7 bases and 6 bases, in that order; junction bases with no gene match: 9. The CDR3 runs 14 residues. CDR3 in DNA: TGTGCCAGTACCCCCTCAGACAGGGGGGCTGAAGCTTTCTTT. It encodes CASTPSDRGAEAFF.

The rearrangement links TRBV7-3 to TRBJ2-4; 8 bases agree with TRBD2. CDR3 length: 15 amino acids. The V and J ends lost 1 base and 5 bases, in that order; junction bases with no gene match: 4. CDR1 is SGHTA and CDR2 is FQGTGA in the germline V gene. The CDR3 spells CASSLNGGAQNIQYF. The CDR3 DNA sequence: TGTGCCAGCAGCTTAAACGGGGGGGCCCAAAACATTCAGTACTTC. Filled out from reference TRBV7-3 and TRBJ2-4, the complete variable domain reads GAGVSQTPSNKVTEKGKYVELRCDPISGHTALYWYRQSLGQGPEFLIYFQGTGAADDSGLPNDRFFAVRPEGSVSTLKIQRTERGDSAVYLCASSLNGGAQNIQYFGAGTRLSVL.

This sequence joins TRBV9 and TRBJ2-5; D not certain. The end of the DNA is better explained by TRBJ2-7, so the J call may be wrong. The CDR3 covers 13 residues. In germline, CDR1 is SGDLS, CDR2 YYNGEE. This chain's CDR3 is CASSNEGNYEQYF. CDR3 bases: TGTGCCAGCAGTAACGAAGGAAACTACGAGCAGTACTTC.

The DNA for the CDR3 is TGCGCCAGCAAGGAACAGGGCGACACTGAAGCTTTCTTT. It specifies CASKEQGDTEAFF. J is TRBJ1-1 and V is TRBV5-1; D may be TRBD1 (6 bases). V was clipped by 6 bases and J by 3 bases, with 12 bases between them. The CDR3 runs to 13 residues. Germline-derived CDR1 and CDR2 are SGHRS and YFSETQ.

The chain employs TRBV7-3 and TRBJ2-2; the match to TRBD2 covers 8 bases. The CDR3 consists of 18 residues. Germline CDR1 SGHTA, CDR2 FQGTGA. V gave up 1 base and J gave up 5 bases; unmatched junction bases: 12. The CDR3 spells CASSLRGGSGGKTGELFF. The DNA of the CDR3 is TGTGCCAGCAGCTTAAGGGGGGGCAGCGGGGGTAAAACCGGGGAGCTGTTTTTT.

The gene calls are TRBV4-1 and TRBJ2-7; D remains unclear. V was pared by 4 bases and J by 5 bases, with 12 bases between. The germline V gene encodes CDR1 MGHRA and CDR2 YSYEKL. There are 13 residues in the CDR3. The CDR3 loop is CASSLINSDEQYF. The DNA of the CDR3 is TGCGCCAGCAGCCTTATAAATTCGGACGAGCAGTACTTC.